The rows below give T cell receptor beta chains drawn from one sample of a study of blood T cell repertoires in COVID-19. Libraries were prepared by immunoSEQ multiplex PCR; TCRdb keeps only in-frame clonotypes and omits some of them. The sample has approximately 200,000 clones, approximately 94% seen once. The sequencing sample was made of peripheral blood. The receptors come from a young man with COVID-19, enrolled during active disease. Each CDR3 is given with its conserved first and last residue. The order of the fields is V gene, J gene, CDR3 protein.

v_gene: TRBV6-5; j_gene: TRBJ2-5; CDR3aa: CASRPLGRGETQYF
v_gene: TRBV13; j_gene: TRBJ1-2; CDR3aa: CASSKKTGVYGYTF
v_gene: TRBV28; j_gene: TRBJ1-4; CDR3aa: CASSLSGAGEKLFF
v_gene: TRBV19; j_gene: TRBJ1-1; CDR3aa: CASSITDRGEAFF
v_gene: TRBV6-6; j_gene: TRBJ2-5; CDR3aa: CASSPRETQYF
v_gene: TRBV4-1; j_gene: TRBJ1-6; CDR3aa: CASSQEGIPGSPLHF
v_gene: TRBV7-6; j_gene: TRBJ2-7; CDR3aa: CASSLDPGSSHEQYF
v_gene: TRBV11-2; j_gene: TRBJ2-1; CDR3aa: CASSRQEEWDNEQFF
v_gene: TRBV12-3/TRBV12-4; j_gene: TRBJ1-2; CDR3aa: CASSPTEAYGYTF
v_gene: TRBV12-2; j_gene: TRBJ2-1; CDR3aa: CASRLESRRGRNEQFF
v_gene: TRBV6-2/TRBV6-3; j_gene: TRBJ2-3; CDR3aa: CASSYTQTTDTQYF
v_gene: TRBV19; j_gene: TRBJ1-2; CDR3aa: CASLKQGMRYGYTF
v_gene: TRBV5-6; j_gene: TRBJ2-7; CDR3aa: CASSLPPTGRYEQYF
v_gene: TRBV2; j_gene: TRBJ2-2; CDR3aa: CASSEQGRKEELFF
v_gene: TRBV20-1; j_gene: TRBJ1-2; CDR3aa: CSASRVGYGYTF
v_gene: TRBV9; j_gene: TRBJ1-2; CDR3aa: CASSATGGNGDGYTF
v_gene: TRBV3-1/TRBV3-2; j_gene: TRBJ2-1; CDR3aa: CASSQDRASGGAAYNEQFF
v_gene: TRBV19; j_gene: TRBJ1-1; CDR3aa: CASSMAGAGLEAFF
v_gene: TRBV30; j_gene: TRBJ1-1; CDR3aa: CAWSLGGTEAFF
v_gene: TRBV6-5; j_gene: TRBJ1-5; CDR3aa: CASTLGGVSNQPQHF
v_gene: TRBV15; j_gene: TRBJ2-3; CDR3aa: CATSRGGDKSTDTQYF
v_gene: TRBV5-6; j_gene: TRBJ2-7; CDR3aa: CASSWGQGAYEQYF
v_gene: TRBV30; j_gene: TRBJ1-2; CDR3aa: CAWSVIVPGAYGYTF
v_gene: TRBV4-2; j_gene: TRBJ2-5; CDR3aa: CASSQDWTSGPQETQYF
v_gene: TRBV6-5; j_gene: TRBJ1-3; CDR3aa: CASSYGRGAGNTIYF
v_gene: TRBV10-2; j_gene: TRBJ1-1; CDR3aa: CASSRTGDTEAFF
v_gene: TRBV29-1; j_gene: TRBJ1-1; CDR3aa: CSASPNRGLGTEAFF
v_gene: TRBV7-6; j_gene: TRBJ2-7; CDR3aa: CASSSEGQGRSGEQYF
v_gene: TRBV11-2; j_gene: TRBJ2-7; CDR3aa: CASSLDLQGQGSYEQYF
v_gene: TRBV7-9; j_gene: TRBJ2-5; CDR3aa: CASSLGGLAGYQETQYF
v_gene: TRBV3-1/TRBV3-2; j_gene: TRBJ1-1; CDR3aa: CASSLSLPHTEAFF
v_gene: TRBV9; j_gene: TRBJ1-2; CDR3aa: CASSSRQGLGGYTF
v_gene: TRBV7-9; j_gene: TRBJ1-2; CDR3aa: CASSSGAGFQTGFGYTF
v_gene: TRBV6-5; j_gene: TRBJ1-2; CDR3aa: CASSYSRTGRVDGYTF
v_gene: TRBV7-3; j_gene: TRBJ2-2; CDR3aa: CASSTGVVSGELFF
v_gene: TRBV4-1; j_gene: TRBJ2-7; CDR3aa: CASSQDEGRSYEQYF
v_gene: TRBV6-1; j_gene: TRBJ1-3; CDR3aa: CASSEVFGNTIYF
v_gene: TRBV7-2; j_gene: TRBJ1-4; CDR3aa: CASSLGSSLNEKLFF
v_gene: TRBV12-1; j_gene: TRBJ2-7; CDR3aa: CASSFGLGCLGPYEQYF
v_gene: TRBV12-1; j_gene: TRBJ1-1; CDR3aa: CASSFKQGGTEAFF
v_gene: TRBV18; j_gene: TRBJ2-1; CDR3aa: CASSPPNYNEQFF
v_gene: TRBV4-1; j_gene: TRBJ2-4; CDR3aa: CASSQTTKNIQYF
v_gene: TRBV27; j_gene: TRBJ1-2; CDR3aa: CASSWGQLDYGYTF
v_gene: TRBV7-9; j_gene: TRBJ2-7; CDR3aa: CASSLVWAGGHYEQYF
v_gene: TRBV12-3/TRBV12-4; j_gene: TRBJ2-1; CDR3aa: CASSFTINNEQFF
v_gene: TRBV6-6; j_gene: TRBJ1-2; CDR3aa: CASSPGQGAGGYTF
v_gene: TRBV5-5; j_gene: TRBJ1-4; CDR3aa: CASSGIPRRNEKLFF
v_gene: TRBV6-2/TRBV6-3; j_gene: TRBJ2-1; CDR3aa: CASSYSGGGLADNEQFF
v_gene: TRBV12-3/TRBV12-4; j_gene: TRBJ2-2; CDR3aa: CASSPQQGGELFF
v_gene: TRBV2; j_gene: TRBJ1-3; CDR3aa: CARGTPGNTIYF
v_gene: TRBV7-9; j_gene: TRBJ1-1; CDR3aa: CASSPRGGLNTEAFF
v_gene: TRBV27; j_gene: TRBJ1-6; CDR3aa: CASSFLGGDSPLHF